This T cell receptor beta chain stems from a study of blood T cell repertoires in COVID-19. This clone was detected a few times. TCRdb's table, derived via immunoSEQ multiplex PCR, lists solely in-frame clones and lacks some. Of 150,000 to 160,000 clones detected, about four fifths appear once; the ten largest clones hold about 31%. Trimming at V came to 2 bases and at J to 10 bases, leaving 1 base not matched to a gene. Germline V gene lookup returns CDR1 LGHNA and CDR2 YNFKEQ. This CDR3 is built from 13 residues. The sequencing input was peripheral blood. V is TRBV4-2 and J is TRBJ1-4; the match to TRBD1 covers 10 bases. This receptor was obtained from a woman aged 60-70 years with acute or convalescent COVID-19. CDR3 region: CASSQRDRGKLFF. The CDR3 nucleotides are TGTGCCAGCAGCCAACGGGACAGGGGAAAACTGTTTTTT.